The 20 T cell receptor beta chains presented below share a single source sample, sequenced in a study of blood T cell repertoires in COVID-19. The table came from immunoSEQ multiplex PCR; TCRdb's copy has only in-frame clones and leaves some out. Among around 300,000 clones, approximately 90% were seen once, and the ten largest hold over 2%. Material for sequencing was peripheral blood. The source of these receptors is a woman aged 25 to 45 with COVID-19, enrolled during active disease.

The chain recombines TRBV6-5 with TRBJ1-2; D remains unclear. Trimming removed 3 bases from V and 7 bases from J, with 12 bases in between. Germline V gene sequence: CDR1 MNHEY, CDR2 SVGAGI. The CDR3 consists of 13 residues. The CDR3 nucleotides are TGTGCCAGCAGTTATGGGGATCGGGGTGGCTACACCTTC. This sequence encodes CASSYGDRGGYTF.

The chain combines TRBV3-1 (or the pseudogene TRBV3-2) with TRBJ2-1; 9 bases align to TRBD2. The trim removed 0 bases at V and 7 bases at J, leaving 7 bases unmatched. CDR1 and CDR2 (germline): LGHDT, YNNKEL (reference sequence). The length of the CDR3 is 16 residues. CDR3 nucleotide sequence: TGTGCCAGCAGCCAAGATCTAAGCGGGAGGTTGAATGAGCAGTTCTTC. This encodes CASSQDLSGRLNEQFF.

V is TRBV19 and J is TRBJ1-1, with TRBD1 matching over 7 bases. J gave up 1 base and V 4 bases, and 6 bases lay outside the gene matches. The CDR3 sequence is 15 residues long. Germline V CDR1 and CDR2: LNHDA, SQIVND (reference sequence). CDR3 bases: TGTGCCAGTAGTACCTCCGGGACAGCGAACACTGAAGCTTTCTTT. Translated: CASSTSGTANTEAFF.

The chain recombines TRBV10-1 with TRBJ1-1; 7 bases fit TRBD1. The CDR3 length is 13 residues. Germline V gene lookup returns CDR1 WNHNN and CDR2 SYGVQD (reference sequence). V shed 3 bases, J shed 4 bases, and the junction held 2 bases outside the gene matches. CDR3 sequence (DNA): TGCGCCAGCAGTGACACAGGGGCCACTGAAGCTTTCTTT. Translation gives CASSDTGATEAFF.

The chain uses TRBV27 and TRBJ2-7, with a tentative D call TRBD2 (5 bases). From germline, CDR1 is MNHEY and CDR2 SMNVEV (reference sequence). The CDR3 contains 14 residues. Trimming took off 5 bases at V and 4 bases at J, with 15 bases between the two ends. The CDR3 DNA follows: TGTGCCAGCAGTCCATTTTCGGGGTCGTACGAGCAGTACTTC. Its protein product is CASSPFSGSYEQYF.

The V call is TRBV9, the J call TRBJ1-1, with D possibly being TRBD1 (6 bases). Germline lookup yields CDR1 SGDLS and CDR2 YYNGEE. Trimming took 5 bases from V and 10 from J, leaving 21 bases between them. This CDR3 is 14 amino acids long. The CDR3 loop is CASSAEGEGRGAFF. The DNA of the CDR3 is TGTGCCAGCAGTGCGGAGGGGGAGGGGCGCGGAGCTTTCTTT.

This sequence joins TRBV5-5 and TRBJ2-7, with TRBD1 as a possible D gene (5 bases). The V end was cut by 4 bases, the J end by 5 bases, with 25 bases between. The CDR3 spans 17 residues. The V gene's germline CDR1 is SGHKS and CDR2 YYEKEE (reference sequence). The CDR3 DNA reads as TGTGCCAGCAGCCCATTCTCTACAGGCTCTAGAAGCAACGAGCAGTACTTC. Translation: CASSPFSTGSRSNEQYF.

The chain is built from TRBV11-2 and TRBJ2-7, with 10 bases that match TRBD2. From germline, CDR1 is SGHAT and CDR2 FQNNGV. CDR3 length: 15 amino acids. The trim removed 3 bases at V and 7 bases at J, leaving 9 bases unmatched. CDR3: CASSFPGLAWAEQYF. The CDR3 bases are TGTGCCAGCAGCTTCCCGGGACTAGCGTGGGCAGAGCAGTACTTC.

This chain uses TRBV3-1 (or the pseudogene TRBV3-2) with TRBJ1-2; possibly TRBD1 for D (5 bases). Germline CDR1 and CDR2: LGHDT and YNNKEL (reference sequence). This CDR3 contains 16 residues. The V gene lost 2 bases and the J gene lost 4 bases, with 17 bases spanning the gap. The CDR3 protein is CASSQLSAGFSYGYTF. The CDR3 DNA reads as TGTGCCAGCAGCCAACTAAGCGCAGGGTTTTCCTATGGCTACACCTTC.

The chain links TRBV5-4 to TRBJ1-1; perhaps TRBD1 as D (6 bases). The CDR3 contains 13 residues. Germline CDR1 and CDR2: SGHNT and YYREEE (reference sequence). V was pared by 3 bases and J by 1 base, with 7 bases between. This CDR3 reads CASSWGQNTEAFF. The CDR3 DNA reads TGTGCCAGCAGCTGGGGACAGAACACTGAAGCTTTCTTT.

A few counts support this clone. The chain is built from TRBV6-2 or TRBV6-3 and TRBJ2-7; D not certain. V was cut by 4 bases and J by 5 bases, with 6 bases left in between. Germline loops: CDR1 MNHEY, CDR2 SVGEGT. The CDR3 consists of 11 residues. DNA for the CDR3: TGTGCCAGCAGTTCAGGTGACGAGCAGTACTTC. Encoded protein: CASSSGDEQYF.

The J gene is TRBJ2-1, the V gene TRBV14, with D tentatively TRBD2 (5 bases). V lost 0 bases and J lost 6, with 21 bases in between. The CDR3 is made up of 18 amino acids. Germline loops: CDR1 SGHDN, CDR2 FVKESK. This CDR3 reads CASSQEDWESPPPNEQFF. The CDR3 DNA sequence: TGTGCCAGCAGCCAAGAAGATTGGGAGAGCCCCCCTCCCAATGAGCAGTTCTTC. Full variable domain (remainder filled in from reference TRBV14 and TRBJ2-1): EAGVTQFPSHSVIEKGQTVTLRCDPISGHDNLYWYRRVMGKEIKFLLHFVKESKQDESGMPNNRFLAERTGGTYSTLKVQPAELEDSGVYFCASSQEDWESPPPNEQFFGPGTRLTVL.

The chain links TRBV28 to TRBJ2-7; 8 bases map to TRBD1. Trimming took 6 bases from V and 3 from J; bases not matched to a gene: 10. Germline CDR1 and CDR2: MDHEN and SYDVKM. This CDR3 contains 15 residues. The CDR3: CASSTPGTGDYEQYF. CDR3 in DNA: TGTGCCAGCAGCACGCCCGGGACAGGTGACTACGAGCAGTACTTC.

The rearrangement links TRBV19 to TRBJ2-1; TRBD2 aligns across 14 bases. The V segment lost 10 bases and the J segment 5 bases; nucleotides outside the gene matches: 16. CDR1 is LNHDA and CDR2 is SQIVND in the germline V gene (reference sequence). The CDR3 consists of 18 residues. Here the CDR3 DNA reads TGTGCCACAAAAAGGGGACTAGCGGGAGTCAGGGCCCACAATGAGCAGTTCTTC. Translated, it gives CATKRGLAGVRAHNEQFF.

The chain joins TRBV20-1 to TRBJ2-1; D is undetermined. Germline CDR1 is DFQATT and CDR2 is SNEGSKA (reference sequence). This CDR3 has 10 amino acids. V lost 6 bases, J lost 6 bases, and 6 bases lay in between. CDR3: CSAIFNEQFF. The CDR3 bases are TGCAGTGCCATTTTCAATGAGCAGTTCTTC.

The genes are TRBV28 and TRBJ1-5, with 8 bases fitting TRBD1. Losses at the gene ends were 2 bases for V and 1 base for J; bases not matched to a gene: 7. The CDR3 extends over 17 amino acids. The germline V gene has CDR1 MDHEN and CDR2 SYDVKM. The CDR3 DNA follows: TGTGCCAGCAGTTTAAGGGACAGGAGGAAGAGCAATCAGCCCCAGCATTTT. It encodes CASSLRDRRKSNQPQHF.

The chain employs TRBV5-1 and TRBJ2-5; TRBD2 matches at 8 bases. CDR3 length: 14 residues. J was trimmed by 5 bases and V by 7 bases; bases with no gene match: 10. Germline V gene sequence: CDR1 SGHRS, CDR2 YFSETQ. The CDR3 DNA reads TGCGCCAGCTCACCTCGACTAGCGAGGGAGACCCAGTACTTC. Protein sequence: CASSPRLARETQYF.

The chain carries TRBV7-9 and TRBJ2-5; TRBD1 matches 7 bases. Per the germline V gene, CDR1 is SEHNR and CDR2 is FQNEAQ (reference sequence). The V segment lost 1 base and the J segment 5 bases; nucleotides outside the gene matches: 7. CDR3 length: 15 residues. The CDR3 region is CASSLVGQGEETQYF. In DNA, the CDR3 is TGTGCCAGCAGCTTAGTGGGCCAGGGGGAGGAGACCCAGTACTTC.

V and J are TRBV28 and TRBJ1-5; 8 bases map to TRBD1. Germline V gene data show CDR1 as MDHEN and CDR2 as SYDVKM. Losses at the gene ends were 1 base for V and 7 bases for J; bases not matched to a gene: 3. The CDR3 runs to 14 residues. The CDR3 coding sequence is TGTGCCAGCAGTTTATCAGGGGGCACCCAGCCCCAGCATTTT. This sequence encodes CASSLSGGTQPQHF.

The chain couples TRBV9 to TRBJ1-6, with 8 positions matching TRBD1. The CDR3 has 17 amino acids. Losses at the gene ends were 4 bases for V and 0 bases for J; bases not matched to a gene: 6. The germline CDR1 and CDR2 sequences are SGDLS and YYNGEE. The CDR3 loop reads CASSFGTGFSYNSPLHF. CDR3 DNA: TGTGCCAGCAGCTTCGGGACAGGATTCTCCTATAATTCACCCCTCCACTTT.